The 13 T cell receptor beta chains below come from one sample, sequenced in a study of T cell repertoires in cytomegalovirus infection. Their target antigens are unknown. TCRdb independently ran MiXCR on the reads; one entry per CDR3 protein. The sample contains some 590,000 distinct CDR3 sequences, approximately 40% of which appear only once. This sample comprised cultured PBMCs, obtained from culture after CMV antigen stimulation. The receptors stem from a human donor in good health (CMV status not recorded). Some clones in this sample may be carry-over from other donors' samples.

This chain uses TRBV7-9 with TRBJ1-2, with 7 bases matching TRBD1. V was pared by 6 bases and J by 6 bases, with 13 bases of the junction left unmatched. This CDR3 contains 15 residues. Germline V gene data show CDR1 as SEHNR and CDR2 as FQNEAQ (reference sequence). CDR3 in DNA: TGTGCCAGCAGATTCCACCAGGGGGACGAGGATGGCTACACCTTC. Translation: CASRFHQGDEDGYTF.

V and J are TRBV12-3 or TRBV12-4 and TRBJ1-5; D is unclear. V was clipped by 6 bases and J by 4 bases, with 10 bases between them. The CDR3 covers 13 residues. The DNA of the CDR3 is TGTGCCAGCAGCCCCCCCAGGAATCAGCCCCAGCATTTT. This translates into CASSPPRNQPQHF.

This clonotype was detected only a few times. The gene calls are TRBV28 and TRBJ2-6, with no clear D. Germline V gives CDR1 MDHEN, CDR2 SYDVKM. This CDR3 is built from 14 residues. V gave up 8 bases and J gave up 2 bases, with 10 bases separating them. The CDR3 region is CASGTETGANVLTF. The CDR3 coding sequence is TGTGCCAGCGGCACAGAGACTGGGGCCAACGTCCTGACTTTC.

This clonotype was observed at least ten times. The V gene is TRBV27, the J gene TRBJ2-1; 8 bases agree with TRBD2. Looked up from germline, CDR1 is MNHEY and CDR2 is SMNVEV (reference sequence). With 6 bases clipped from V and 3 bases from J, the junction kept 16 bases outside the gene matches. This CDR3 region has 18 residues. CDR3 nucleotides: TGTGCCAGCAGGCTCCGGCCGGGGGGGGGTGCCTACTACAATGAGCAGTTCTTC. It codes for CASRLRPGGGAYYNEQFF.

The CDR3 loop is CAISDPLKGGTQYF. DNA for the CDR3: TGTGCCATCAGTGACCCTCTAAAGGGGGGGACCCAGTACTTC. The V and J genes are TRBV10-3 and TRBJ2-5; TRBD1 or TRBD2 may be the D gene (6 bases each). The CDR3 sequence is 14 residues long. Germline assignment: CDR1 ENHRY and CDR2 SYGVKD. Trimming cost V 3 bases and J 7 bases, with 15 bases left between them.

This CDR3 reads CAVGLGSYNSPLHF. CDR3 nucleotides: TGTGCTGTCGGTTTGGGGTCCTATAATTCACCCCTCCACTTT. This rearrangement joins TRBV5-4 to TRBJ1-6, with D unresolved. The CDR3 covers 14 residues. CDR1 is SGHNT and CDR2 is YYREEE in the germline V gene (reference sequence).

The chain links TRBV18 to TRBJ2-1; a weak D match, TRBD1 (6 bases). Per germline, CDR1 KGHSH and CDR2 LQKENI. The CDR3 loop spans 14 amino acids. V shed 6 bases and J shed 5 bases, with 14 bases lying between them. The CDR3 DNA is TGTGCCAGCTCTCCGGGACAAATAAACAATGAGCAGTTCTTC. Its protein product is CASSPGQINNEQFF.

This sequence joins TRBV29-1 and TRBJ2-5, with 9 bases identical to TRBD1. The germline V gene has CDR1 SQVTM and CDR2 ANQGSEA. The CDR3 contains 14 residues. Trimming cost V 6 bases and J 2 bases; bases outside gene matches: 7. CDR3 residues: CSVEPGTGQETQYF. DNA of the CDR3: TGCAGCGTAGAACCCGGGACAGGGCAAGAGACCCAGTACTTC.

This clonotype has more than one count but fewer than ten. The chain carries TRBV6-6 and TRBJ1-1; D possibly corresponds to TRBD1 (6 bases). In germline, CDR1 is MNHNY, CDR2 SVGAGI (reference sequence). The V gene lost 6 bases and the J gene lost 5 bases, with 19 bases spanning the gap. The CDR3 length is 15 residues. For the CDR3, the DNA is TGTGCCAGCAGAAGCTTTACAGGGTCGGGGACTGAAGCTTTCTTT. Protein product: CASRSFTGSGTEAFF.

V and J are TRBV7-3 and TRBJ2-1, with D perhaps TRBD2 (6 bases). The CDR3 consists of 12 residues. Per germline, CDR1 SGHTA and CDR2 FQGTGA. V shed 6 bases and J shed 6 bases, with 9 bases lying between them. DNA of the CDR3: TGTGCCAGCAGAACGGGACTCAATGAGCAGTTCTTC. This translates into CASRTGLNEQFF. Full variable domain (missing parts from reference TRBV7-3 and TRBJ2-1): GAGVSQTPSNKVTEKGKYVELRCDPISGHTALYWYRQSLGQGPEFLIYFQGTGAADDSGLPNDRFFAVRPEGSVSTLKIQRTERGDSAVYLCASRTGLNEQFFGPGTRLTVL.

The chain links TRBV7-9 to TRBJ2-7; 8 bases agree with TRBD2. Germline loops: CDR1 SEHNR, CDR2 FQNEAQ (reference sequence). There are 14 residues in the CDR3. V gave up 4 bases and J gave up 5 bases; unmatched junction bases: 7. CDR3 nucleotides: TGTGCCAGCAGCTCAGCGGGGGCCTGGGACGAGCAGTACTTC. This encodes CASSSAGAWDEQYF. Supplemented by reference TRBV7-9 and TRBJ2-7, the full variable domain reads DTGVSQNPRHKITKRGQNVTFRCDPISEHNRLYWYRQTLGQGPEFLTYFQNEAQLEKSRLLSDRFSAERPKGSFSTLEIQRTEQGDSAMYLCASSSAGAWDEQYFGPGTRLTVT.

The V gene is TRBV7-9, the J gene TRBJ1-1; D perhaps matches TRBD1 (5 bases). Germline CDR1 is SEHNR and CDR2 is FQNEAQ (reference sequence). Trimming cost V 4 bases and J 0 bases, with 9 bases left between them. There are 14 residues in the CDR3. CDR3 coding DNA: TGTGCCAGCAGCTACCAGGGTGTGAACACTGAAGCTTTCTTT. Its translation: CASSYQGVNTEAFF.

This clonotype was counted a few times. This chain uses TRBV4-1 with TRBJ1-5; D gene unclear. This CDR3 has 15 residues. With 2 bases removed from V and 1 base from J, the gap between germline ends came to 9 bases. Germline-derived CDR1 and CDR2 are MGHRA and YSYEKL. CDR3 amino acids: CASSQPTVSNQPQHF. The CDR3 region has the DNA TGCGCCAGCAGCCAACCGACGGTCAGCAATCAGCCCCAGCATTTT.